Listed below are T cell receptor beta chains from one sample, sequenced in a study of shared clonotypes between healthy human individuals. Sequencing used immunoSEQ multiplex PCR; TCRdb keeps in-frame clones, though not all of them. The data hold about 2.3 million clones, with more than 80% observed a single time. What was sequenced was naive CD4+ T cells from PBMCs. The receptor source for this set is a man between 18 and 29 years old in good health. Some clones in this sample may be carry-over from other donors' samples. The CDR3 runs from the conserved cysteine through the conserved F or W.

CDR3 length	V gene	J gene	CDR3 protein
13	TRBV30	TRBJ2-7	CACLSLSSYEQYF
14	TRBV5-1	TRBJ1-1	CASSPQGAGTEAFF
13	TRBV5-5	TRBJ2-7	CASSSDRPYEQYF
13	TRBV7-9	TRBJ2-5	CASSLYGLETQYF
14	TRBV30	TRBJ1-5	CAWSVPGGNQPQHF
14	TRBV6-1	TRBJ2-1	CASSRDNRYNEQFF
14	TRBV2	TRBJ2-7	CASSDQGLSYEQYF
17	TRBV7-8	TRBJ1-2	CASSLGYRGRANYGYTF
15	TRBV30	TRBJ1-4	CAWKIQGAANEKLFF
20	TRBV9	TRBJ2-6	CASSVEGTGRGPSGANVLTF
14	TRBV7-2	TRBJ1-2	CASSLAPDSYGYTF
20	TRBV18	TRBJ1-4	CASSPQRTGESGQYNEKLFF
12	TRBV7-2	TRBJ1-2	CASSFEIYGYTF
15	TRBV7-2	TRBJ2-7	CASSSQGSLTYEQYF